This record covers a single T cell receptor beta chain. The sample is drawn from a study of control samples from healthy donors and cancer patients. The germline V and J ends were trimmed by 4 bases and 0 bases, with 14 bases remaining between them. The germline gives CDR1 SGHDN, CDR2 FVKESK. This CDR3 comprises 16 residues. The protocol was immunoSEQ multiplex PCR, while the TCRdb copy is restricted to in-frame clones and leaves out a portion. The sample records about 160,000 clones, 95% to 96% being singletons. The specimen sequenced was blood. This TCR came from a woman in her thirties in good health. The chain joins TRBV14 to TRBJ2-3; D call uncertain. CDR3 loop: CASSLPQEESTDTQYF. The CDR3 DNA reads TGTGCCAGCAGCCTCCCCCAGGAAGAAAGCACAGATACGCAGTATTTT.